This T cell receptor beta chain is from a study of blood T cell repertoires in COVID-19. Study at large: Sites in the United States, Italy and Spain provided acute and convalescent COVID-19 samples. T cells, B-cell-depleted T cells, or PBMCs supplied cDNA or gDNA.

Per germline, CDR1 SGDLS and CDR2 YYNGEE. Trimming took 3 bases from V and 4 from J, leaving 10 bases between them. This CDR3 region has 13 residues. Per the original data handling: Reference gene primers were amplified, and this amplification served to estimate nucleated cell counts. Profiled with immunoSEQ multiplex PCR; TCRdb holds only in-frame clones, not every one. The V and J calls and clone size come from that table; D and trimming were worked out from the DNA. The repertoire has about 220,000 clones, approximately 82% of them found once; the top ten carry about 3.8%. Sequenced material: peripheral blood. This chain joins TRBV9 and TRBJ1-2, with D perhaps TRBD1 (6 bases). This clonotype originated in a woman aged 80 or over with acute or convalescent COVID-19. DNA of the CDR3: TGTGCCAGCAGCGCCCTACAGGGCTATGGCTACACCTTC. This gives the protein CASSALQGYGYTF.